This is a list of T cell receptor beta chains from one sample in a study of control samples from healthy donors and cancer patients. Clones were sequenced by immunoSEQ multiplex PCR, and TCRdb holds only the in-frame ones, with some missing. The sample shows about 140,000 clones, 90% to 95% of them seen only once. The source material was blood. The receptors were sampled from a man in his forties in good health. Both conserved end residues are part of each CDR3. The order of the fields is CDR3 protein, CDR3 DNA, V gene, J gene, D gene, clone size. D genes are given only for firm matches. For some rows the clone size is stated as once, few or many, or as a class when expanded; others skip it.

CDR3 protein: CASSVDGGTSTDTQYF
CDR3 DNA: TGTGCCAGCAGCGTAGACGGGGGGACTAGCACAGATACGCAGTATTTT
V gene: TRBV9
J gene: TRBJ2-3
D gene: TRBD2
clone size: once

CDR3 protein: CASSLAPGSQPQHF
CDR3 DNA: TGTGCCAGCAGCTTAGCTCCAGGGAGTCAGCCCCAGCATTTT
V gene: TRBV7-8
J gene: TRBJ1-5
D gene: NA
clone size: once

CDR3 protein: CASSRQNTEAFF
CDR3 DNA: TGTGCCAGCAGTCGTCAGAACACTGAAGCTTTCTTT
V gene: TRBV5-4
J gene: TRBJ1-1
D gene: NA
clone size: NA

CDR3 protein: CASSTQGTGNTIYF
CDR3 DNA: TGTGCCAGCAGCACGCAGGGAACTGGAAACACCATATATTTT
V gene: TRBV21-1
J gene: TRBJ1-3
D gene: NA
clone size: NA

CDR3 protein: CASSRVVSPRGNTIYF
CDR3 DNA: TGTGCCAGCAGCCGGGTCGTCAGCCCTCGAGGAAACACCATATATTTT
V gene: TRBV11-2
J gene: TRBJ1-3
D gene: NA
clone size: NA

CDR3 protein: CASSYSSQGKTGELFF
CDR3 DNA: TGTGCCAGCAGTTACTCGTCACAGGGGAAGACCGGGGAGCTGTTTTTT
V gene: TRBV6-5
J gene: TRBJ2-2
D gene: TRBD1
clone size: NA

CDR3 protein: CASSQGQGRYGYTF
CDR3 DNA: TGTGCCAGCAGTCAAGGACAGGGGCGATATGGCTACACCTTC
V gene: TRBV6-6
J gene: TRBJ1-2
D gene: TRBD1
clone size: NA

CDR3 protein: CASTPGQVTQPQHF
CDR3 DNA: TGTGCCAGTACCCCGGGACAGGTGACTCAGCCCCAGCATTTT
V gene: TRBV2
J gene: TRBJ1-5
D gene: TRBD1
clone size: once

CDR3 protein: CASSPGGKTPNEQFF
CDR3 DNA: TGTGCCAGCAGCCCCGGGGGTAAGACTCCAAATGAGCAGTTCTTC
V gene: TRBV3-1/TRBV3-2
J gene: TRBJ2-1
D gene: NA
clone size: NA

CDR3 protein: CASRQTGSGNTIYF
CDR3 DNA: TGTGCCAGCAGACAGACAGGGTCCGGAAACACCATATATTTT
V gene: TRBV6-5
J gene: TRBJ1-3
D gene: TRBD1
clone size: NA

CDR3 protein: CASSPYRGPEQYF
CDR3 DNA: TGTGCCAGCAGTCCGTATCGAGGGCCCGAGCAGTACTTC
V gene: TRBV28
J gene: TRBJ2-7
D gene: NA
clone size: NA

CDR3 protein: CATSDPGIYGYTF
CDR3 DNA: TGTGCCACCAGTGATCCAGGGATCTATGGCTACACCTTC
V gene: TRBV24-1
J gene: TRBJ1-2
D gene: NA
clone size: NA

CDR3 protein: CASSEWAAGNTEAFF
CDR3 DNA: TGTGCCAGCAGTGAATGGGCGGCGGGGAACACTGAAGCTTTCTTT
V gene: TRBV2
J gene: TRBJ1-1
D gene: NA
clone size: NA

CDR3 protein: CANSPGRSRGPYGYTF
CDR3 DNA: TGTGCCAACTCCCCGGGCCGAAGCAGGGGGCCCTATGGCTACACCTTC
V gene: TRBV10-3
J gene: TRBJ1-2
D gene: TRBD1
clone size: NA

CDR3 protein: CASSEGDVNTGELFF
CDR3 DNA: TGTGCCAGCAGTGAAGGGGACGTAAACACCGGGGAGCTGTTTTTT
V gene: TRBV6-1
J gene: TRBJ2-2
D gene: NA
clone size: NA

CDR3 protein: CASSQDIRAEGYTF
CDR3 DNA: TGTGCCAGCAGCCAAGATATAAGGGCAGAGGGCTACACCTTC
V gene: TRBV3-1/TRBV3-2
J gene: TRBJ1-2
D gene: NA
clone size: NA

CDR3 protein: CASSPSGGAAYNEQFF
CDR3 DNA: TGTGCCAGCAGCCCATCGGGCGGGGCCGCCTACAATGAGCAGTTCTTC
V gene: TRBV7-3
J gene: TRBJ2-1
D gene: NA
clone size: NA

CDR3 protein: CASSFDGGSNTGELFF
CDR3 DNA: TGTGCCAGCAGTTTTGATGGGGGTTCGAACACCGGGGAGCTGTTTTTT
V gene: TRBV7-8
J gene: TRBJ2-2
D gene: NA
clone size: once

CDR3 protein: CSVYDRTKNIQYF
CDR3 DNA: TGCAGCGTTTATGATCGCACAAAAAACATTCAGTACTTC
V gene: TRBV29-1
J gene: TRBJ2-4
D gene: NA
clone size: NA

CDR3 protein: CASSVGNKGLLFF
CDR3 DNA: TGTGCCAGCAGCGTAGGAAATAAAGGACTGCTGTTTTTT
V gene: TRBV9
J gene: TRBJ2-2
D gene: NA
clone size: NA

CDR3 protein: CASSQSGTGLNEQYF
CDR3 DNA: TGTGCCAGCAGCCAGTCCGGGACAGGGTTGAACGAGCAGTACTTC
V gene: TRBV3-1/TRBV3-2
J gene: TRBJ2-7
D gene: TRBD1
clone size: NA

CDR3 protein: CSVEPLGGSLSYEQYF
CDR3 DNA: TGCAGCGTTGAACCACTGGGCGGTTCGCTATCCTACGAGCAGTACTTC
V gene: TRBV29-1
J gene: TRBJ2-7
D gene: NA
clone size: NA

CDR3 protein: CASSQYLTGTEKTYEQYF
CDR3 DNA: TGCGCCAGCAGCCAATACCTTACCGGGACGGAAAAGACCTACGAGCAGTACTTC
V gene: TRBV4-1
J gene: TRBJ2-7
D gene: NA
clone size: NA

CDR3 protein: CASSLPGTANEKLFF
CDR3 DNA: TGTGCCAGCAGCTTACCCGGGACGGCTAATGAAAAACTGTTTTTT
V gene: TRBV7-8
J gene: TRBJ1-4
D gene: NA
clone size: NA

CDR3 protein: CASSYSSQGSNSPLHF
CDR3 DNA: TGTGCCAGCAGTTACTCGAGTCAGGGATCTAATTCACCCCTCCACTTT
V gene: TRBV6-2/TRBV6-3
J gene: TRBJ1-6
D gene: NA
clone size: few

CDR3 protein: CASSTGTNNEQFF
CDR3 DNA: TGTGCCAGCAGTACCGGGACAAACAATGAGCAGTTCTTC
V gene: TRBV2
J gene: TRBJ2-1
D gene: NA
clone size: NA

CDR3 protein: CASSPEREGRTDTQYF
CDR3 DNA: TGTGCCAGCAGCCCGGAGCGGGAGGGAAGGACAGATACGCAGTATTTT
V gene: TRBV7-9
J gene: TRBJ2-3
D gene: TRBD2
clone size: once

CDR3 protein: CASSPQLAGVSHEQYF
CDR3 DNA: TGTGCCAGTAGTCCGCAACTAGCGGGAGTCTCCCACGAGCAGTACTTC
V gene: TRBV19
J gene: TRBJ2-7
D gene: TRBD2
clone size: few

CDR3 protein: CASGVAGGTHEQYF
CDR3 DNA: TGTGCCAGCGGGGTAGCGGGAGGTACCCACGAGCAGTACTTC
V gene: TRBV2
J gene: TRBJ2-7
D gene: TRBD2
clone size: NA

CDR3 protein: CASRLPLDAEAFF
CDR3 DNA: TGTGCCAGCAGGTTACCCTTAGACGCTGAAGCTTTCTTT
V gene: TRBV2
J gene: TRBJ1-1
D gene: NA
clone size: NA

CDR3 protein: CASSLGGLGGAYTEAFF
CDR3 DNA: TGTGCCAGCAGCTTGGGAGGTTTGGGAGGGGCCTACACTGAAGCTTTCTTT
V gene: TRBV5-5
J gene: TRBJ1-1
D gene: NA
clone size: NA

CDR3 protein: CASSPGRDTEAFF
CDR3 DNA: TGTGCCAGCAGCCCCGGACGCGACACTGAAGCTTTCTTT
V gene: TRBV9
J gene: TRBJ1-1
D gene: NA
clone size: NA

CDR3 protein: CASSPQLEGQETQYF
CDR3 DNA: TGTGCCAGCAGCCCCCAACTTGAGGGACAAGAGACCCAGTACTTC
V gene: TRBV5-6
J gene: TRBJ2-5
D gene: NA
clone size: NA

CDR3 protein: CASSLTSSSGNTIYF
CDR3 DNA: TGTGCCAGCAGCTTGACGTCCTCCTCTGGAAACACCATATATTTT
V gene: TRBV5-6
J gene: TRBJ1-3
D gene: NA
clone size: NA

CDR3 protein: CASSQATGLQETQYF
CDR3 DNA: TGTGCCAGCAGCCAAGCGACAGGACTACAAGAGACCCAGTACTTC
V gene: TRBV3-1/TRBV3-2
J gene: TRBJ2-5
D gene: NA
clone size: NA

CDR3 protein: CASSPQDKYNEQFF
CDR3 DNA: TGTGCCAGCTCACCTCAGGACAAGTACAATGAGCAGTTCTTC
V gene: TRBV18
J gene: TRBJ2-1
D gene: NA
clone size: once

CDR3 protein: CASSHLDRGGGYTF
CDR3 DNA: TGTGCCAGCAGCCACCTAGACAGGGGGGGTGGCTACACCTTC
V gene: TRBV3-1/TRBV3-2
J gene: TRBJ1-2
D gene: TRBD1
clone size: NA

CDR3 protein: CASSQYSRGRDIQYF
CDR3 DNA: TGCGCCAGCAGCCAATACTCGCGGGGGAGGGACATTCAGTACTTC
V gene: TRBV4-3
J gene: TRBJ2-4
D gene: TRBD2
clone size: NA

CDR3 protein: CASGLVRREQFF
CDR3 DNA: TGTGCTAGTGGTTTGGTACGGCGTGAGCAGTTCTTC
V gene: TRBV12-5
J gene: TRBJ2-1
D gene: NA
clone size: NA

CDR3 protein: CASSSVGGTGELFF
CDR3 DNA: TGCGCCAGCAGCTCAGTGGGGGGTACGGGGGAGCTGTTTTTT
V gene: TRBV4-1
J gene: TRBJ2-2
D gene: NA
clone size: NA

CDR3 protein: CASSDPGHQNTEAFF
CDR3 DNA: TGTGCCAGCAGTGACCCGGGACACCAGAACACTGAAGCTTTCTTT
V gene: TRBV6-1
J gene: TRBJ1-1
D gene: NA
clone size: NA

CDR3 protein: CASSPTSLQQYF
CDR3 DNA: TGTGCCAGCAGCCCAACTAGTCTCCAGCAGTACTTC
V gene: TRBV12-3/TRBV12-4
J gene: TRBJ2-7
D gene: NA
clone size: NA

CDR3 protein: CASSDSDFNEQFF
CDR3 DNA: TGTGCCAGCAGTGACTCGGACTTCAATGAGCAGTTCTTC
V gene: TRBV6-4
J gene: TRBJ2-1
D gene: NA
clone size: NA

CDR3 protein: CASSPFLGGASSGANVLTF
CDR3 DNA: TGTGCCAGCAGCCCCTTTTTGGGGGGCGCTAGCTCTGGGGCCAACGTCCTGACTTTC
V gene: TRBV4-2
J gene: TRBJ2-6
D gene: NA
clone size: NA

CDR3 protein: CASSARRLAGSYNEQFF
CDR3 DNA: TGTGCCAGCAGCGCGCGGCGACTAGCCGGCTCCTACAATGAGCAGTTCTTC
V gene: TRBV7-8
J gene: TRBJ2-1
D gene: TRBD2
clone size: NA

CDR3 protein: CASSKTENEQFF
CDR3 DNA: TGTGCCAGCAGTAAGACAGAAAATGAGCAGTTCTTC
V gene: TRBV9
J gene: TRBJ2-1
D gene: NA
clone size: NA

CDR3 protein: CASSLRTGDNEKLFF
CDR3 DNA: TGTGCCAGCAGCCTAAGGACAGGGGATAATGAAAAACTGTTTTTT
V gene: TRBV7-9
J gene: TRBJ1-4
D gene: TRBD1
clone size: NA

CDR3 protein: CAWSAKWDRGNYGYTF
CDR3 DNA: TGTGCCTGGAGCGCGAAATGGGACAGGGGGAACTATGGCTACACCTTC
V gene: TRBV30
J gene: TRBJ1-2
D gene: TRBD1
clone size: NA

CDR3 protein: CASRLSRDVSYEQYF
CDR3 DNA: TGTGCCAGCAGGCTGAGCCGGGACGTCTCCTACGAGCAGTACTTC
V gene: TRBV6-5
J gene: TRBJ2-7
D gene: NA
clone size: NA

CDR3 protein: CASSLGQMSYEQYF
CDR3 DNA: TGTGCCAGCAGCTTAGGACAGATGTCCTACGAGCAGTACTTC
V gene: TRBV5-5
J gene: TRBJ2-7
D gene: NA
clone size: NA

CDR3 protein: CASSPQTGLNTEAFF
CDR3 DNA: TGTGCCAGCAGCCCCCAAACAGGGCTGAACACTGAAGCTTTCTTT
V gene: TRBV9
J gene: TRBJ1-1
D gene: NA
clone size: NA

CDR3 protein: CASSLDGTYNSPLHF
CDR3 DNA: TGCGCCAGCAGCTTGGATGGGACCTATAATTCACCCCTCCACTTT
V gene: TRBV5-1
J gene: TRBJ1-6
D gene: NA
clone size: NA

CDR3 protein: CASSYGGGGASLEQYF
CDR3 DNA: TGTGCCAGCAGTTATGGGGGCGGGGGGGCCTCCCTCGAGCAGTACTTC
V gene: TRBV6-6
J gene: TRBJ2-7
D gene: TRBD2
clone size: NA

CDR3 protein: CASSEKEGNTEAFF
CDR3 DNA: TGTGCCAGCAGCGAGAAGGAGGGGAACACTGAAGCTTTCTTT
V gene: TRBV6-5
J gene: TRBJ1-1
D gene: NA
clone size: NA

CDR3 protein: CASSYSHGQGPRIRSYEQYF
CDR3 DNA: TGTGCCAGCAGTTACTCACATGGACAGGGCCCCCGGATAAGGTCCTACGAGCAGTACTTC
V gene: TRBV6-2/TRBV6-3
J gene: TRBJ2-7
D gene: TRBD1
clone size: NA

CDR3 protein: CASTSTGWNTEAFF
CDR3 DNA: TGTGCCAGCACCTCGACAGGGTGGAACACTGAAGCTTTCTTT
V gene: TRBV28
J gene: TRBJ1-1
D gene: TRBD1
clone size: once

CDR3 protein: CASSLGWSSYEQYF
CDR3 DNA: TGTGCCAGCAGCTTAGGGTGGTCCTCCTACGAGCAGTACTTC
V gene: TRBV7-2
J gene: TRBJ2-7
D gene: NA
clone size: NA

CDR3 protein: CASSFSNRLINSGNTIYF
CDR3 DNA: TGTGCCAGCAGTTTCTCGAATCGACTCATAAACTCTGGAAACACCATATATTTT
V gene: TRBV28
J gene: TRBJ1-3
D gene: NA
clone size: NA